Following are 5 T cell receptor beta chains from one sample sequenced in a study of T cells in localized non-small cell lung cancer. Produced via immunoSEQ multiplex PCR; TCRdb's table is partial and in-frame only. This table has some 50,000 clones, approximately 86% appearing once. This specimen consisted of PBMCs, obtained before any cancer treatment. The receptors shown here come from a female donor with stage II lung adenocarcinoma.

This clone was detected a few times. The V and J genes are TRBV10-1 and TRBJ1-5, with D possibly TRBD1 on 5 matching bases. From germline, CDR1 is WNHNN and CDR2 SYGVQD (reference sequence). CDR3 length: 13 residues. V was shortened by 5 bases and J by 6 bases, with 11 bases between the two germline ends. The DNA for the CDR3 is TGCGCCAGCAGTCGAGGGGATGGTCAGCCCCAGCATTTT. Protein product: CASSRGDGQPQHF.

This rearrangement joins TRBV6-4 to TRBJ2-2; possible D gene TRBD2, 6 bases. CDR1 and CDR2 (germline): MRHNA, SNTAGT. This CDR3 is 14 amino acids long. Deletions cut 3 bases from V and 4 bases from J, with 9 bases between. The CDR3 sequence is CASSERGSTGELFF. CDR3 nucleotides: TGTGCCAGCAGTGAACGGGGGAGCACCGGGGAGCTGTTTTTT.

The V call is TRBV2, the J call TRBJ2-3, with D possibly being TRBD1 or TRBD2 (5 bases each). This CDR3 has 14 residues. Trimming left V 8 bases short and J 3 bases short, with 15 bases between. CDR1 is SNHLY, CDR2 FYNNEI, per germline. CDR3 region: CASGTTFRTDTQYF. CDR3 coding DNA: TGTGCCAGCGGGACGACCTTTAGAACAGATACGCAGTATTTT.

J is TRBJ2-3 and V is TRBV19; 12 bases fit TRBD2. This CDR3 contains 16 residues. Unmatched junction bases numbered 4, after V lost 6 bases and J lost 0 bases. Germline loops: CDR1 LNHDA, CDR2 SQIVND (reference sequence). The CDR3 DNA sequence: TGTGCCAGTAGAAGGACTAGCGGGACGAGCACAGATACGCAGTATTTT. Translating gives CASRRTSGTSTDTQYF. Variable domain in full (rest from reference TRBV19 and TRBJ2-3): DGGITQSPKYLFRKEGQNVTLSCEQNLNHDAMYWYRQDPGQGLRLIYYSQIVNDFQKGDIAEGYSVSREKKESFPLTVTSAQKNPTAFYLCASRRTSGTSTDTQYFGPGTRLTVL.

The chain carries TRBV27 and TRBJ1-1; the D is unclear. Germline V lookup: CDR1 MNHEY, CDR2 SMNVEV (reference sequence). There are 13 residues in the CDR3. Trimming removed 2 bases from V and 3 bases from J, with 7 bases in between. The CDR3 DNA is TGTGCCAGCAGTTTAGGGCTGTACACTGAAGCTTTCTTT. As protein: CASSLGLYTEAFF.